The clone carrying this T cell receptor (beta chain) was detected a few times. Its specificity is unknown. This entry belongs to a study of blood T cells in healthy people across ages. A second PCR, run for about 7 to 11 cycles, used a sample-barcoded 5' primer plus a J-beta primer mix. TCRdb reprocessed the 5' RACE reads with MiXCR, giving one entry per CDR3 protein. The sample yields approximately 1,000,000 distinct CDR3 sequences, under 45% seen once. Study observations and caveats: With donor CMV status unknown, expanded clonotype changes were possibly confounded. It was the long-lived donors that had more naive CD4+ cells and higher diversity than aged donors.

Isolated PBMCs totaled at least 7 million in each sample. From germline, CDR1 is MNHEY and CDR2 SMNVEV (reference sequence). The V end lost 6 bases, the J end lost 3 bases, and 14 bases lay between the germline ends. The CDR3 sequence is 14 residues long. Source material: blood. This TCR was sampled from a woman in her sixties in good health. This sequence joins TRBV27 and TRBJ2-5, with D possibly being TRBD2 (6 bases). Written as DNA, the CDR3 is TGTGCCAGCAGAACCGGGACTCAAAAAGAGACCCAGTACTTC. Its translation: CASRTGTQKETQYF.